The clone carrying this TCR beta chain was detected many times. What it binds is unknown. This record comes from a study of T cell repertoires in cytomegalovirus infection. Overall study findings and caveats: Ex vivo responses were dominated by HLA-C-restricted CMV-specific TCR beta clonotypes. Cumulative public TCR beta family frequency identified carriers of CMV plus the relevant HLA.

The V segment lost 2 bases and the J segment 4 bases; nucleotides outside the gene matches: 22. In germline, CDR1 is SGHAT, CDR2 FQDESV (reference sequence). The CDR3 covers 21 residues. TCRdb reprocessed the reads via MiXCR and lists one record per CDR3 protein. The top ten hold roughly 10% of the sample, which has 490,000 or so distinct CDR3 sequences, roughly 10% seen once. This sequence joins TRBV11-1 and TRBJ2-2; 7 positions match TRBD2. The source material was PBMCs. The sequence was collected from a human donor in good health (CMV status not recorded). Some clones in this sample may be carry-over from other donors' samples. In DNA form, the CDR3 reads TGTGCCAGCAGCTTAATCCCAGGGTTTAGGCCTAGCGGACGTGGCACCGGGGAGCTGTTTTTT. This sequence encodes CASSLIPGFRPSGRGTGELFF. The variable domain in full, completed from reference TRBV11-1 and TRBJ2-2, reads EAEVAQSPRYKITEKSQAVAFWCDPISGHATLYWYRQILGQGPELLVQFQDESVVDDSQLPKDRFSAERLKGVDSTLKIQPAELGDSAMYLCASSLIPGFRPSGRGTGELFFGEGSRLTVL.